The 25 T cell receptor beta chains given below trace back to one sample, sequenced in a study of cytomegalovirus exposure and HLA in healthy donors. The PCR employed 60 Vbeta primers together with 13 Jbeta primers. Libraries were prepared by immunoSEQ multiplex PCR; TCRdb keeps only in-frame clonotypes and omits some of them. The sample contains around 120,000 clones, 80% to 90% of which appear only once. The specimen sequenced was PBMCs. These receptors all stem from a man aged 50 to 60 in good health and CMV-seronegative.

The CDR3 reads CASSLGQENVETQYF. CDR3 nucleotide sequence: TGTGCCAGCAGCTTAGGACAGGAGAATGTAGAGACCCAGTACTTC. The chain uses TRBV5-4 and TRBJ2-5, with 7 positions matching TRBD1. V gave up 2 bases and J gave up 4 bases; unmatched junction bases: 8. This CDR3 is built from 15 residues. Per the germline V gene, CDR1 is SGHNT and CDR2 is YYREEE (reference sequence). The whole variable domain, filled in from reference TRBV5-4 and TRBJ2-5, reads ETGVTQSPTHLIKTRGQQVTLRCSSQSGHNTVSWYQQALGQGPQFIFQYYREEENGRGNFPPRFSGLQFPNYSSELNVNALELDDSALYLCASSLGQENVETQYFGPGTRLLVL.

The chain carries TRBV18 and TRBJ2-3; D remains unclear. Per the germline V gene, CDR1 is KGHSH and CDR2 is LQKENI. The length of the CDR3 is 15 residues. Trimming shortened V by 3 bases and J by 1 base, and 11 bases separated the two germline ends. CDR3 nucleotides: TGTGCCAGCTCACCGGTCACCCGGGGCACAGATACGCAGTATTTT. As protein: CASSPVTRGTDTQYF.

The chain joins TRBV4-1 to TRBJ2-3; D unclear. Germline V gene sequence: CDR1 MGHRA, CDR2 YSYEKL. Between the trimmed V and J ends, which lost 3 bases and 6 bases, there was a span of 10 bases. The CDR3 has 13 residues. CDR3 loop: CASSQPSIDTQYF. CDR3 coding DNA: TGCGCCAGCAGCCAGCCGAGTATTGATACGCAGTATTTT.

The chain carries TRBV7-6 and TRBJ2-7; 14 nucleotides agree with TRBD2. Germline V gene sequence: CDR1 SGHVS, CDR2 FNYEAQ. With 6 bases clipped from V and 1 base from J, the junction kept 11 bases outside the gene matches. The CDR3 has 18 residues. For the CDR3, the DNA is TGTGCCAGCAGTCGAGGACTAGCGGGGGGTCCTAATTCCTACGAGCAGTACTTC. Translating gives CASSRGLAGGPNSYEQYF.

J is TRBJ2-4 and V is TRBV19, with TRBD2 as a possible D gene (5 bases). V shed 1 base and J shed 0 bases, with 10 bases lying between them. The CDR3 runs 16 residues. Germline loops: CDR1 LNHDA, CDR2 SQIVND (reference sequence). CDR3 sequence: CASSIVGGLAKNIQYF. In DNA form, the CDR3 reads TGTGCCAGTAGTATAGTTGGCGGACTAGCCAAAAACATTCAGTACTTC.

This clone has more than one count but fewer than ten. This chain's CDR3 is CASSPTGDEQYF. The CDR3 DNA follows: TGCGCCAGCAGCCCAACAGGGGACGAGCAGTACTTC. The chain recombines TRBV5-1 with TRBJ2-5; 7 bases map to TRBD1. The J call could be wrong; TRBJ2-7 is a better fit for the DNA end. This CDR3 is built from 12 residues. Germline lookup yields CDR1 SGHRS and CDR2 YFSETQ.

The rearrangement joins TRBV5-1 to TRBJ1-6; 8 positions match TRBD1. Germline trimming cut 0 bases from V and 5 bases from J; bases unmatched to any gene: 4. This CDR3 is built from 16 residues. Germline loops: CDR1 SGHRS, CDR2 YFSETQ. The CDR3 DNA sequence: TGCGCCAGCAGCTTGGGGACAGGGAGGGATAATTCACCCCTCCACTTT. Amino acids: CASSLGTGRDNSPLHF.

A single count supports this clone. The rearrangement joins TRBV5-4 to TRBJ2-5; 8 positions agree with TRBD2. Germline CDR1 is SGHNT and CDR2 is YYREEE (reference sequence). V lost 2 bases and J lost 11; bases outside the gene matches: 14. This CDR3 has 15 amino acids. This CDR3 is CASSFGGGPPREQYF. CDR3 DNA: TGTGCCAGCAGCTTCGGCGGGGGGCCCCCTCGAGAGCAGTACTTC.

The rearrangement uses TRBV5-1 and TRBJ1-4; tentatively, D is TRBD1 (5 bases). Trimming removed 0 bases at V and 8 bases at J, with 14 bases between. Germline V gene lookup returns CDR1 SGHRS and CDR2 YFSETQ. This CDR3 spans 15 amino acids. CDR3 amino acids: CASSLEGPGGEKLFF. DNA for the CDR3: TGCGCCAGCAGCTTGGAGGGGCCAGGAGGGGAAAAACTGTTTTTT.

This clone was counted only a few times. The V and J genes are TRBV2 and TRBJ1-5, with 7 bases that match TRBD1. Per germline, CDR1 SNHLY and CDR2 FYNNEI. V trimming: 9 bases; J trimming: 7 bases; junction bases outside the gene matches: 9. The CDR3 consists of 13 residues. CDR3 coding DNA: TGTGCCAGTACAGGGGCGGTCGGACAGCCCCAGCATTTT. Its translation is CASTGAVGQPQHF.

To note about this clone: Within the sample, other DNA sequences also encode this same CDR3. The V call is TRBV5-1, the J call TRBJ1-4; 7 positions match TRBD1. This CDR3 spans 15 amino acids. The J segment lost 7 bases and the V segment lost 0 bases, leaving 6 bases of the junction unmatched. Germline CDR1 is SGHRS and CDR2 is YFSETQ. The DNA for the CDR3 is TGCGCCAGCAGCTTGGCGTCGCAGGGGGGTGAAAAACTGTTTTTT. Translation gives CASSLASQGGEKLFF.

V gene TRBV29-1 combines with J gene TRBJ2-3; the match to TRBD2 covers 7 bases. Germline CDR1 and CDR2: SQVTM and ANQGSEA. This CDR3 has 14 amino acids. Trimming took 6 bases from V and 0 from J; bases not matched to a gene: 6. The CDR3 DNA is TGCAGCGTCGCTCCGGGGGGTAGCACAGATACGCAGTATTTT. It translates to CSVAPGGSTDTQYF.

This chain uses TRBV7-8 with TRBJ1-5; D gene unclear. V was trimmed by 4 bases and J by 1 base, leaving 8 bases between them. The V gene's germline CDR1 is SGHVS and CDR2 FQNEAQ. The CDR3 is 14 residues long. The CDR3 here is CASSSEHSNQPQHF. CDR3 bases: TGTGCCAGCAGCTCGGAGCACAGCAATCAGCCCCAGCATTTT.

The chain combines TRBV4-1 with TRBJ2-2, with TRBD2 matching 8 bases. After removal of 4 bases from V and 0 bases from J, the junction contained 4 bases not matched to a gene. CDR1 is MGHRA, CDR2 YSYEKL, per germline. CDR3 length equals 16 residues. CDR3 protein: CASSPSGGANTGELFF. CDR3 sequence (DNA): TGCGCCAGCAGCCCCTCGGGGGGGGCGAACACCGGGGAGCTGTTTTTT.

CDR3 coding DNA: TGTGCCAGCAGGCCGGTACCGGAGGGCAATCAGCCCCAGCATTTT. Amino acid sequence: CASRPVPEGNQPQHF. The V call is TRBV25-1, the J call TRBJ1-5; D unresolved. Trimming pared 6 bases from V and 2 bases from J, leaving 14 bases between. Germline CDR1 reads MGHDK; CDR2 reads SYGVNS. The CDR3 runs 15 residues.

The chain joins TRBV5-1 to TRBJ2-1; weak D call: TRBD2 (5 bases). Germline-derived CDR1 and CDR2 are SGHRS and YFSETQ. V dropped 0 bases and J dropped 1 base, with 8 bases sitting between them. This CDR3 has 15 amino acids. The CDR3 DNA sequence: TGCGCCAGCAGCTTGGCCGGGGTTTCCTACAATGAGCAGTTCTTC. It translates to CASSLAGVSYNEQFF.

V is TRBV11-2 and J is TRBJ2-6; D perhaps matches TRBD1 (5 bases). With 6 bases removed from V and 0 bases from J, the gap between germline ends came to 15 bases. The CDR3 is 17 residues long. The germline V gene has CDR1 SGHAT and CDR2 FQNNGV. This chain's CDR3 is CASRRPTDSSGANVLTF. CDR3 DNA sequence: TGTGCCAGCAGAAGACCTACCGACAGCTCTGGGGCCAACGTCCTGACTTTC.

This chain joins TRBV19 and TRBJ1-2; tentative D call: TRBD1 (5 bases). V lost 3 bases to trimming and J lost 1 base, with 12 bases between them. This CDR3 comprises 15 residues. Germline CDR1 reads LNHDA; CDR2 reads SQIVND (reference sequence). The CDR3 is CASSILDTHNYGYTF. Here the CDR3 DNA reads TGTGCCAGTAGTATCCTGGACACACATAACTATGGCTACACCTTC. The whole variable domain, remainder taken from reference TRBV19 and TRBJ1-2, is DGGITQSPKYLFRKEGQNVTLSCEQNLNHDAMYWYRQDPGQGLRLIYYSQIVNDFQKGDIAEGYSVSREKKESFPLTVTSAQKNPTAFYLCASSILDTHNYGYTFGSGTRLTVV.

The CDR3, as DNA: TGTGCCAGCAGCAAACCTTTACCACAGCCCAACTACAATGAGCAGTTCTTC. Protein sequence: CASSKPLPQPNYNEQFF. The V gene is TRBV21-1, the J gene TRBJ2-1; the table's D gene call, TRBD1, was not cross checked with the DNA. TRBV21-1 is assigned pseudogene status. CDR3 length: 17 residues.

This chain connects TRBV7-8 to TRBJ1-4; 10 nucleotides line up with TRBD1. Trimming at V came to 3 bases and at J to 5 bases, leaving 9 bases not matched to a gene. The germline CDR1 and CDR2 sequences are SGHVS and FQNEAQ. CDR3 length: 17 residues. CDR3 nucleotides: TGTGCCAGCAGCTTGCCTCCCCGGACAGGGGGGAATGAAAAACTGTTTTTT. It codes for CASSLPPRTGGNEKLFF.

This clone was seen more than once but under ten times. The chain links TRBV2 to TRBJ2-5; 7 nucleotides agree with TRBD2. The assigned J gene may be wrong: the sequence end matches TRBJ2-7 better. The CDR3 loop spans 14 amino acids. In germline, CDR1 is SNHLY, CDR2 FYNNEI. The chain's CDR3 is CASRRDYLRDEQYF. In DNA form, the CDR3 reads TGTGCCAGCAGGAGGGACTACCTTAGGGACGAGCAGTACTTC.

This clone was seen a single time. This chain connects TRBV5-5 to TRBJ2-7; 9 positions match TRBD1. The CDR3 has 16 amino acids. Germline trimming cut 4 bases from V and 1 base from J; bases unmatched to any gene: 9. Germline V gene data show CDR1 as SGHKS and CDR2 as YYEKEE (reference sequence). CDR3 protein: CASSLTRTGASYEQYF. The CDR3 nucleotides read TGTGCCAGCAGCCTAACACGGACAGGGGCTTCCTACGAGCAGTACTTC. Together with reference TRBV5-5 and TRBJ2-7, the CDR3 gives the full variable domain: DAGVTQSPTHLIKTRGQQVTLRCSPISGHKSVSWYQQVLGQGPQFIFQYYEKEERGRGNFPDRFSARQFPNYSSELNVNALLLGDSALYLCASSLTRTGASYEQYFGPGTRLTVT.

The V call is TRBV5-1, the J call TRBJ1-2; 8 bases map to TRBD1. V gave up 3 bases and J gave up 8 bases; unmatched junction bases: 12. The CDR3 consists of 15 residues. CDR1 SGHRS and CDR2 YFSETQ come from the germline V gene. The CDR3 DNA sequence: TGCGCCAGCAGCTCCTCTACAGGGGGAGCATCGGGCTACACCTTC. This gives the protein CASSSSTGGASGYTF.

This chain links TRBV4-3 with TRBJ2-5; 7 bases align to TRBD1. The end of the DNA fits TRBJ2-7 better, so the J call may be wrong. This CDR3 contains 16 residues. Germline V lookup: CDR1 LGHNA, CDR2 YSLEER. The CDR3 loop reads CASSQATGYDGYEQYF. CDR3 coding DNA: TGCGCCAGCAGCCAAGCGACAGGGTATGATGGCTACGAGCAGTACTTC.

The J gene is TRBJ1-1, the V gene TRBV20-1, with D possibly TRBD1 on 5 matching bases. V shed 6 bases and J shed 3 bases, with 8 bases lying between them. The CDR3 sequence is 11 residues long. From germline, CDR1 is DFQATT and CDR2 SNEGSKA (reference sequence). Here the CDR3 reads CSAQTDTEAFF. CDR3 sequence (DNA): TGCAGTGCGCAGACAGACACTGAAGCTTTCTTT.